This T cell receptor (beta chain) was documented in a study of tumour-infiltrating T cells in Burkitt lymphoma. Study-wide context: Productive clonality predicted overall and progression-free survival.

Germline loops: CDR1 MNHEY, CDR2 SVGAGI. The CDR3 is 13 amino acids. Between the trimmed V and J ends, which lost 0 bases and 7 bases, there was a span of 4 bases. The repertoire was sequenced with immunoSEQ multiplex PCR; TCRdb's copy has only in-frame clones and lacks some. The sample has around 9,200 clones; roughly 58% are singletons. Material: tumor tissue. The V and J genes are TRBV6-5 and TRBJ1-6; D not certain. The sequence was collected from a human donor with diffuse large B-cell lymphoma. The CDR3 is CASSYSRNSPLHF. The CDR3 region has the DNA TGTGCCAGCAGTTACTCGAGGAATTCACCCCTCCACTTT.